These 4 T cell receptor beta chains originate from one sample sequenced in a study of T cell repertoires in aging, cancer and after chemotherapy. Peripheral blood genomic DNA, not sorted cells or RNA, was the template. Multiplex touch-down PCR with TRB-A/B primers amplified rearranged V-D-J TRB sequences. TCRdb re-called the multiplex PCR reads through MiXCR, storing one row per CDR3 protein. This table holds some 19,000 distinct CDR3 sequences, 35% to 40% found once. Sequencing input: blood. These receptors came from a human donor with a solid tumor.

The chain links TRBV15 to TRBJ1-5; the D gene is possibly TRBD1 (5 bases). The V gene's germline CDR1 is LNHNV and CDR2 YYDKDF (reference sequence). The CDR3 extends over 15 amino acids. The V and J ends lost 6 bases and 6 bases respectively, with 18 bases between them. The CDR3 spells CATSVPQGSLQPQHF. The CDR3 region has the DNA TGTGCCACCAGTGTCCCGCAGGGTTCACTTCAGCCCCAGCATTTT.

This clonotype has more than one count but fewer than ten. The J gene is TRBJ2-3, the V gene TRBV19, with D perhaps assigned TRBD1 or TRBD2 (5 bases each). CDR3 size: 15 residues. Germline CDR1 and CDR2: LNHDA and SQIVND (reference sequence). V shed 1 base and J shed 4 bases, with 12 bases lying between them. CDR3 nucleotide sequence: TGTGCCAGTAGTATAGGGGGGTCCGGGGCAGATACGCAGTATTTT. It codes for CASSIGGSGADTQYF.

The chain has TRBV18 and TRBJ1-1, with no clear D. Trimming took off 3 bases at V and 0 bases at J, with 8 bases between the two ends. This CDR3 is built from 14 residues. Germline CDR1 KGHSH, CDR2 LQKENI. The CDR3 reads CASSPTDLNTEAFF. As DNA, the CDR3 is TGTGCCAGCTCACCGACGGATTTGAACACTGAAGCTTTCTTT. Based on the CDR3 plus reference TRBV18 and TRBJ1-1, the full variable domain is NAGVMQNPRHLVRRRGQEARLRCSPMKGHSHVYWYRQLPEEGLKFMVYLQKENIIDESGMPKERFSAEFPKEGPSILRIQQVVRGDSAAYFCASSPTDLNTEAFFGQGTRLTVV.

The J gene is TRBJ2-3, the V gene TRBV15; no firm D call. Germline CDR1 reads LNHNV; CDR2 reads YYDKDF (reference sequence). The CDR3 sequence is 14 residues long. Trimming removed 0 bases from V and 6 bases from J, with 10 bases in between. This CDR3 reads CATSRDYADDTQYF. The DNA for the CDR3 is TGTGCCACCAGCAGAGATTATGCGGATGATACGCAGTATTTT. Full variable domain (outside the CDR3, taken from reference TRBV15 and TRBJ2-3): DAMVIQNPRYQVTQFGKPVTLSCSQTLNHNVMYWYQQKSSQAPKLLFHYYDKDFNNEADTPDNFQSRRPNTSFCFLDIRSPGLGDTAMYLCATSRDYADDTQYFGPGTRLTVL.